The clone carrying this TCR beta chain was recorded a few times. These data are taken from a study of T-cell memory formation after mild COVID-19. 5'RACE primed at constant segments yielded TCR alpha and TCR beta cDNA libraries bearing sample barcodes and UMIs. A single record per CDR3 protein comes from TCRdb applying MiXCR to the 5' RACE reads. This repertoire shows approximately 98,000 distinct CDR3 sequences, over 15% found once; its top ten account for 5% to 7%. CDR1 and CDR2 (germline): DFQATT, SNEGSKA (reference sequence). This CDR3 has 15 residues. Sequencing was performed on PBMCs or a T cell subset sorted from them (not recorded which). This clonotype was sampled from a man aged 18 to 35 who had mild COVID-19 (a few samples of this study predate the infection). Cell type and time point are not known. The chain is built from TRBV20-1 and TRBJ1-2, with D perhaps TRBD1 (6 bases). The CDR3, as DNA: TGCAGCCCCACGGCTGTTGGGCCCAGGGGCTATGGCTACACCTTC. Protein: CSPTAVGPRGYGYTF.